This TCR beta chain was retrieved from a study of T cells expressing NK-cell markers. Study observations and caveats: The study did not resolve the HCMV specificity of expanded NKG2C+ T cell clones.

Comment on this clonotype: The antigen is undetermined.

Per the germline V gene, CDR1 is DFQATT and CDR2 is SNEGSKA (reference sequence). This CDR3 region has 11 residues. 5'RACE template switching built TCR beta cDNA with unique molecular identifiers. TCRdb reprocessed the 5' RACE reads and reports one entry per CDR3 protein, with no DNA. In all, the sample yields about 260,000 distinct CDR3 sequences. This rearrangement joins TRBV20-1 to TRBJ1-1. The TCR comes from a woman aged 18-69 years in good health. The sequenced sample consisted of blood T cells: a sorted CD56 or NKG2C T cell subset, CD4+ or CD8+ T cells, or bulk PBMC T cells (not recorded which). The CDR3 loop reads CSGVGTFEAFF.